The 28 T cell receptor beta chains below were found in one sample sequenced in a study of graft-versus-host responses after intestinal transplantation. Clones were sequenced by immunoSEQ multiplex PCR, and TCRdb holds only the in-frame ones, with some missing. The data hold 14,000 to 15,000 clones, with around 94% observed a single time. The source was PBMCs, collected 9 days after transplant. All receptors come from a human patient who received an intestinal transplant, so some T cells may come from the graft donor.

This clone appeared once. CDR3 sequence (DNA): TGTGCCAGCAGTTTATCGGGGGGGTTCTACGAGCAGTACTTC. This translates into CASSLSGGFYEQYF. V is TRBV27 and J is TRBJ2-7, with 7 nucleotides matching TRBD2. Trimming took 0 bases from V and 3 from J; bases not matched to a gene: 2. Germline V lookup: CDR1 MNHEY, CDR2 SMNVEV (reference sequence). The CDR3 totals 14 residues.

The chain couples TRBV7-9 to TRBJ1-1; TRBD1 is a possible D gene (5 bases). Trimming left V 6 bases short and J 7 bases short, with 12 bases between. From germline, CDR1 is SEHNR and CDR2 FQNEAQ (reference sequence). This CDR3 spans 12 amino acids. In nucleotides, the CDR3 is TGTGCCAGCAGTTGGGACGGCCTTGAAGCTTTCTTT. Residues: CASSWDGLEAFF.

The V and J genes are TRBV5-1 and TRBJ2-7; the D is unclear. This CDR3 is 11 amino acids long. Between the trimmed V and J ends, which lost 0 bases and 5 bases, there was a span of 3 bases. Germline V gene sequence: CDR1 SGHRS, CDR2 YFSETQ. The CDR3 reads CASSLGDEQYF. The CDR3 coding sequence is TGCGCCAGCAGCTTGGGGGACGAGCAGTACTTC.

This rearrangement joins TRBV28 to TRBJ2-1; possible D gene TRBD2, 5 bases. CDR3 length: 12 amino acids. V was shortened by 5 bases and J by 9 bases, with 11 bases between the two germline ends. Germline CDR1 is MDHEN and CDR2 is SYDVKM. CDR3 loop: CASSADYPEQFF. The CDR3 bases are TGTGCCAGCAGTGCCGACTACCCTGAGCAGTTCTTC.

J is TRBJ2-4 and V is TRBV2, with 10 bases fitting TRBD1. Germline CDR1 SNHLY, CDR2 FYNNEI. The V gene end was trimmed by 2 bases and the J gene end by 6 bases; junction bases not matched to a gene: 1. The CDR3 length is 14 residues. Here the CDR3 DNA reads TGTGCCAGCAGTGAAAGGGACAGGGGAAACATTCAGTACTTC. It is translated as CASSERDRGNIQYF.

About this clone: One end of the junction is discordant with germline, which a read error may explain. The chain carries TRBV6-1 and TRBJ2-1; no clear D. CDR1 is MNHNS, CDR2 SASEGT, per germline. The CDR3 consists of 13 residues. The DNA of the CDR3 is TGTGCCAGCACTCTCCTATATCCAAATGGGCAGTTCTTC. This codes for CASTLLYPNGQFF.

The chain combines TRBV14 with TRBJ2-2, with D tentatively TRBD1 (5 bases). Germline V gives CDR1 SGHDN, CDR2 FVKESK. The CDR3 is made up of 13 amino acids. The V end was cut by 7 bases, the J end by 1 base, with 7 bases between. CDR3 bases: TGTGCCAGCACAGGGCTGAACACCGGGGAGCTGTTTTTT. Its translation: CASTGLNTGELFF.

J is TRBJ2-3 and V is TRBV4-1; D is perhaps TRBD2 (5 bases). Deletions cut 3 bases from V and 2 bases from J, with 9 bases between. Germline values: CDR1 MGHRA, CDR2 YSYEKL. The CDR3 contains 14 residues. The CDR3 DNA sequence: TGCGCCAGCAGCCAGGGAGAACTCACAGATACGCAGTATTTT. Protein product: CASSQGELTDTQYF.

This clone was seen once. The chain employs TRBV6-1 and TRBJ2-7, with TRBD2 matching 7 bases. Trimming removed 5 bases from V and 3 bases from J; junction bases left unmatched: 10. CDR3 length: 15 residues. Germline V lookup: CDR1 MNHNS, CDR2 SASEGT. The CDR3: CASSLITGTIYEQYF. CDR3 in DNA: TGTGCCAGCAGTCTCATAACCGGGACTATCTACGAGCAGTACTTC.

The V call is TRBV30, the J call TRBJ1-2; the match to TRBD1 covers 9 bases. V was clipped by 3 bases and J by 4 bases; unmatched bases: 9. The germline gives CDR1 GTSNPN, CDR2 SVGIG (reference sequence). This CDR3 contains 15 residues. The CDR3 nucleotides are TGTGCCTGGAGACGGGCGACGACAGGGGGCTATGGCTACACCTTC. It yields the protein CAWRRATTGGYGYTF.

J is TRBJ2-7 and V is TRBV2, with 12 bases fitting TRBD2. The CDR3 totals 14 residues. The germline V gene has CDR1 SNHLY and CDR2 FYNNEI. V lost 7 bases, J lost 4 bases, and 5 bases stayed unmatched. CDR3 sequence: CASKWTSGEYEQYF. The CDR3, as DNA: TGTGCCAGCAAATGGACTAGCGGGGAATACGAGCAGTACTTC.

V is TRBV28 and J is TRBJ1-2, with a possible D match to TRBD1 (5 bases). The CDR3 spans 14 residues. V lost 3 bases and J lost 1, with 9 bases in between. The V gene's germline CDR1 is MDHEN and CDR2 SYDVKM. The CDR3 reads CASSFRGFNYGYTF. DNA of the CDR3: TGTGCCAGCAGTTTTCGGGGGTTTAACTATGGCTACACCTTC.

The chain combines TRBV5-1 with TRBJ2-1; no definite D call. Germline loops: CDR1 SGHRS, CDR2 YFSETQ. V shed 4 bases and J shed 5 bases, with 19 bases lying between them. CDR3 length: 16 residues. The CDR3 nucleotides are TGCGCCAGCAGCCCCCCGGTCTCCGAGCTCAACAATGAGCAGTTCTTC. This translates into CASSPPVSELNNEQFF.

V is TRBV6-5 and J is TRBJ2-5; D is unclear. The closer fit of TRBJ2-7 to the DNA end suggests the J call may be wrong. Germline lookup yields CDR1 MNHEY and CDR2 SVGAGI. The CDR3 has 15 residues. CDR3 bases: TGTGCCAGCAGTACTCGGACCTTATCCCTCTACGAGCAGTACTTC. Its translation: CASSTRTLSLYEQYF.

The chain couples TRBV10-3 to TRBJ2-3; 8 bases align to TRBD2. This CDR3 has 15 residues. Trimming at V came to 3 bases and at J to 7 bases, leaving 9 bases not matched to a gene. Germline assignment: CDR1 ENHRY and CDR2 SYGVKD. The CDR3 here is CAISDIGLAGNTQYF. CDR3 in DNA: TGTGCCATCAGTGACATAGGGCTAGCGGGTAATACGCAGTATTTT.

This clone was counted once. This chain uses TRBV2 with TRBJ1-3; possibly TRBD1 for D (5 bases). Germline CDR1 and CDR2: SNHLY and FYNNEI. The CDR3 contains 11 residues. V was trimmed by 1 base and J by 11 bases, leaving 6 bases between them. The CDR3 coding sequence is TGTGCCAGCAGTGAAGGCAGGGCCATATATTTT. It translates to CASSEGRAIYF. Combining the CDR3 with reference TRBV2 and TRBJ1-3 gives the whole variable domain EPEVTQTPSHQVTQMGQEVILRCVPISNHLYFYWYRQILGQKVEFLVSFYNNEISEKSEIFDDQFSVERPDGSNFTLKIRSTKLEDSAMYFCASSEGRAIYFGEGSWLTVV.

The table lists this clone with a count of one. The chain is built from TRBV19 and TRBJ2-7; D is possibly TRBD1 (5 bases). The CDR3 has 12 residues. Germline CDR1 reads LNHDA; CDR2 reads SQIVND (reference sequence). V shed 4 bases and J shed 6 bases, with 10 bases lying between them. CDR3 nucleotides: TGTGCCAGTAGTAGCAGGGTTCGCGAGCAGTACTTC. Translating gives CASSSRVREQYF.

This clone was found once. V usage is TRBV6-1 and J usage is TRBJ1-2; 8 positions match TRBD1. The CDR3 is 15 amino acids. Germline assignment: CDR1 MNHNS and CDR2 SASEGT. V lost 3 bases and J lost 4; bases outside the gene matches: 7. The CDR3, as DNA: TGTGCCAGCAGTGACCTCGCAGGGACAGGCTATGGCTACACCTTC. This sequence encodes CASSDLAGTGYGYTF.

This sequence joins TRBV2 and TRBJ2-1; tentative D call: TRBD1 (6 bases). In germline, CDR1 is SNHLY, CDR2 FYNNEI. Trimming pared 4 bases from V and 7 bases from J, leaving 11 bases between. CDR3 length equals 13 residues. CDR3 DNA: TGTGCCAGCAGTGTGGGACAAAGAAATGAGCAGTTCTTC. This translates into CASSVGQRNEQFF.

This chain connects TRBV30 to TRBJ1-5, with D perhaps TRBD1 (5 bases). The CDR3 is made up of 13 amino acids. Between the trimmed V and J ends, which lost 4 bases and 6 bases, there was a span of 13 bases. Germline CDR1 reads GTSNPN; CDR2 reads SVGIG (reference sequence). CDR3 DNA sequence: TGTGCCTGGAATGCTATGGGGGGTCAGCCCCAGCATTTT. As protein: CAWNAMGGQPQHF.

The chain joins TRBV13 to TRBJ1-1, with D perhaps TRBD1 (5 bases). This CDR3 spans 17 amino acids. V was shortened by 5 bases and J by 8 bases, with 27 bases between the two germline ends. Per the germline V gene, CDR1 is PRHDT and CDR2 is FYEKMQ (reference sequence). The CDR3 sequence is CASSPSYEGPHTTEAFF. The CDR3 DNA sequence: TGTGCCAGCAGCCCGTCGTACGAGGGGCCCCATACAACGGAAGCTTTCTTT. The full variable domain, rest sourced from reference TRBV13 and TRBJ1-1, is AAGVIQSPRHLIKEKRETATLKCYPIPRHDTVYWYQQGPGQDPQFLISFYEKMQSDKGSIPDRFSAQQFSDYHSELNMSSLELGDSALYFCASSPSYEGPHTTEAFFGQGTRLTVV.

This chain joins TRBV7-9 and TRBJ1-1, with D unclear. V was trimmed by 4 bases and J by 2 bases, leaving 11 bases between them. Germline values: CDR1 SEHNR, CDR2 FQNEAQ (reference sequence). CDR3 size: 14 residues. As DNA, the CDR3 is TGTGCCAGCAGCTCAGAAAGGACTAACACTGAAGCTTTCTTT. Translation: CASSSERTNTEAFF.

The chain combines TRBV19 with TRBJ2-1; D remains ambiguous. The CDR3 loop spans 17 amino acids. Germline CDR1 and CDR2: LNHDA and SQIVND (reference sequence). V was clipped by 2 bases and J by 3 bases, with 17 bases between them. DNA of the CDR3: TGTGCCAGTAGTATAACGGTGAACCGAGCCTACTACAATGAGCAGTTCTTC. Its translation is CASSITVNRAYYNEQFF.

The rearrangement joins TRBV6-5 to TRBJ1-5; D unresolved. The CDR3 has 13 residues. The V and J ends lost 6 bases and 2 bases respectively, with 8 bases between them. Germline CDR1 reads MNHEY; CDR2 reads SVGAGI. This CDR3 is CASRPGRNQPQHF. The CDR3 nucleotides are TGTGCCAGCAGGCCCGGGCGCAATCAGCCCCAGCATTTT.

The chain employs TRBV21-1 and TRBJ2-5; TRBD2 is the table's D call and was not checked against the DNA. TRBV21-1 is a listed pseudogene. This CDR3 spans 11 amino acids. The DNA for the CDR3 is TGTGCCAGTGCCGGGGAAGAGACCCAGTACTTC. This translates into CASAGEETQYF.

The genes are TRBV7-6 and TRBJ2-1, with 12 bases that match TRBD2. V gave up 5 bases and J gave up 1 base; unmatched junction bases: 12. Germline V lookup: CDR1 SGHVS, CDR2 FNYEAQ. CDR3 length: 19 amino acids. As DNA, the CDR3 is TGTGCCAGCAGCACCGGGACTAGCGGGCGTAAGGGGTCCTACAATGAGCAGTTCTTC. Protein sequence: CASSTGTSGRKGSYNEQFF.

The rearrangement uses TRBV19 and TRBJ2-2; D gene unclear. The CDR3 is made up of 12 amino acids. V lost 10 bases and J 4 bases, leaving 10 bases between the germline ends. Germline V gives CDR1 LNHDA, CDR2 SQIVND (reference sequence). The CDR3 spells CATLPATGELFF. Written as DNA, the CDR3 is TGTGCCACCCTCCCGGCCACCGGGGAGCTGTTTTTT.

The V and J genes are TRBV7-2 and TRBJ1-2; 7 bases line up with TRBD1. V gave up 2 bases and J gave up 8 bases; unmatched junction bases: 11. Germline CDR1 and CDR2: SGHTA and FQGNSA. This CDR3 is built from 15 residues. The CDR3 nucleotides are TGTGCCAGCAGCTTAACTCAGGGGGGGCGTATCGGCTACACCTTC. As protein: CASSLTQGGRIGYTF.